This TCR beta chain was profiled in a study of T cell responses to AZD1222 COVID-19 vaccine. Study overall: Second-dose recipients at about 4 or about 12 weeks were treated as one pooled group.

Germline-derived CDR1 and CDR2 are SGHNT and YENEEA. The CDR3 is 15 residues long. V was pared by 5 bases and J by 0 bases, with 13 bases between. Notes on this clone: What it recognizes is unknown.

Sequenced by immunoSEQ multiplex PCR; TCRdb stores in-frame clones only, minus some. The sample contains approximately 85,000 clones, about 90% of which appear only once. General study findings and limits: Donors in the cohort were predominantly white British and more often female, and clonal diversity was possibly underestimated. Nearly half of spike-specific TCRs reportedly go after variant regions that carry no mutations. Repertoire sampling happened only post peak T cell response.

This receptor was obtained from an adult in good health. This specimen consisted of peripheral blood, obtained on day 0 of AZD1222 vaccination. The V call is TRBV11-3, the J call TRBJ1-1, with D maybe TRBD1 (5 bases). CDR3 loop: CASSPGGGLNTEAFF. CDR3 in DNA: TGTGCCAGCAGCCCCGGGGGAGGACTGAACACTGAAGCTTTCTTT.